This is a list of T cell receptor beta chains from one sample in a study of blood T cell repertoires in COVID-19. The table came from immunoSEQ multiplex PCR; TCRdb's copy has only in-frame clones and leaves some out. Of approximately 350,000 clones in the sample, about nine tenths were seen once. Sequenced sample: peripheral blood. Receptors originate from a woman aged 45-65 years with COVID-19, enrolled during active disease. Both conserved end residues are part of each CDR3. A D gene is named only where the DNA matches it firmly. Clone size is stated in some rows and not others, as once, few, many or a class when expanded.

>TRBV10-2|TRBJ1-3|TRBD1|-
CASSLTGAGNTIYF
TGCGCCAGCAGTCTTACAGGGGCTGGAAACACCATATATTTT
>TRBV19|TRBJ1-2|TRBD1|-
CASSYAWDRGYGYTF
TGTGCCAGTAGTTACGCATGGGACAGGGGCTATGGCTACACCTTC
>TRBV3-1/TRBV3-2|TRBJ2-1|TRBD2|-
CASSLTSGTSEQFF
TGTGCCAGCAGCTTAACTAGCGGGACCTCTGAGCAGTTCTTC
>TRBV3-1/TRBV3-2|TRBJ2-1|TRBD2|many
CASSQDYREAYNEQFF
TGTGCCAGCAGCCAAGATTATCGGGAGGCCTACAATGAGCAGTTCTTC
>TRBV19|TRBJ1-5|-|-
CASSIDISGVPKPQHF
TGTGCCAGTAGTATAGATATCTCAGGGGTCCCCAAGCCCCAGCATTTT
>TRBV29-1|TRBJ2-7|-|few
CSVEDRYEQYF
TGCAGCGTTGAAGATCGCTACGAGCAGTACTTC
>TRBV15|TRBJ2-1|-|-
CATSSRLRGVYNEQFF
TGTGCCACCAGCAGCAGACTCCGGGGTGTCTACAATGAGCAGTTCTTC
>TRBV25-1|TRBJ2-7|-|-
CASTPTGGPYEQYF
TGTGCCAGCACACCGACAGGAGGTCCCTACGAGCAGTACTTC
>TRBV5-6|TRBJ2-5|-|-
CASSLSWTEETQYF
TGTGCCAGCAGTCTTTCCTGGACAGAAGAGACCCAGTACTTC
>TRBV27|TRBJ2-6|TRBD2|-
CASSRSGTAGANVLTF
TGTGCCAGCAGTCGAAGCGGGACGGCTGGGGCCAACGTCCTGACTTTC
>TRBV10-2|TRBJ2-1|TRBD2|-
CASSEASGSRDEQFF
TGCGCCAGCAGTGAGGCTAGCGGGAGCAGGGATGAGCAGTTCTTC